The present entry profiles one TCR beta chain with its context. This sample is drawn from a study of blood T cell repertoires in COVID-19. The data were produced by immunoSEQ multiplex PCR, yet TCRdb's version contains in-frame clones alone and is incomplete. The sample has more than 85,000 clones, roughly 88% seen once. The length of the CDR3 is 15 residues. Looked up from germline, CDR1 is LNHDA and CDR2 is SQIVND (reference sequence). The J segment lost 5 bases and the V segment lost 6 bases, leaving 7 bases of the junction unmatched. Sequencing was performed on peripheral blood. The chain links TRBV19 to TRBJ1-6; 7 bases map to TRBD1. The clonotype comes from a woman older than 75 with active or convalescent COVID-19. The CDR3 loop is CASSVTGTDNSPLHF. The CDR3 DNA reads TGTGCCAGTAGCGTAACCGGGACAGATAATTCACCCCTCCACTTT.